Listed here is a single TCR beta chain. Its antigen remains unknown. Trimming shortened V by 6 bases and J by 9 bases, and 18 bases separated the two germline ends. The CDR3 length is 13 residues. Looked up from germline, CDR1 is DFQATT and CDR2 is SNEGSKA (reference sequence). This entry comes from a study of metastatic and nonmetastatic thyroid tumors. All patients were treatment-naive before thyroid surgery. TCRdb re-called the PCR reads through MiXCR. The sample holds 25,000 to 30,000 clones, more than 25% seen once. Notes on the study in general: As reported, TCR beta diversity in blood and tumor was significantly higher in malignant thyroid tumors than in benign nodules.

Material for sequencing was blood. This chain joins TRBV20-1 and TRBJ2-1, with a tentative D call TRBD2 (5 bases). The source is a female donor with papillary thyroid cancer or a benign thyroid nodule (not recorded which). Some clones in this sample may be carry-over from other donors' samples. The CDR3 sequence: CSASQTRSGEQFF. The CDR3 DNA reads TGCAGTGCATCGCAAACTAGGTCAGGTGAGCAGTTCTTC.